Each of the 19 T cell receptor beta chains below was sequenced from the same sample in a study of cytomegalovirus exposure and HLA in healthy donors (dated by TCRdb to 2017 to 2019). Library construction relied on the immunoSEQ multiplex PCR assay. Here the immuneACCESS table is served through TCRdb, limited to in-frame sequences with V and J called. Missing clones are a known gap in these copies; in checked studies unresolved V genes cover under half, and the rest lacks a known reason. A total of approximately 98,000 clones appear in this sample, roughly 84% of them only once. About 2.9% of the sample goes to the ten largest clones. The sequencing sample was made of PBMCs. The source of these receptors is a woman under 30 in good health and CMV-seronegative.

CDR3 sequence reads: CASSPPTGGTDTQYF. The DNA for the CDR3 is TGCGCCAGCAGCCCCCCGACGGGGGGCACAGATACGCAGTATTTT. This chain joins TRBV5-1 and TRBJ2-3; weak D call: TRBD2 (6 bases). Germline V gene sequence: CDR1 SGHRS, CDR2 YFSETQ. This CDR3 is 15 amino acids long. V lost 4 bases and J lost 1, with 13 bases in between.

The CDR3 loop is CASSLYQATNQPQHF. The CDR3 nucleotides read TGCGCCAGCAGCCTTTATCAGGCGACCAATCAGCCCCAGCATTTT. The chain recombines TRBV4-1 with TRBJ1-5, with no clear D. Trimming took off 4 bases at V and 3 bases at J, with 13 bases between the two ends. CDR1 is MGHRA, CDR2 YSYEKL, per germline. The CDR3 is made up of 15 amino acids.

The chain joins TRBV6-1 to TRBJ1-2; 8 bases fit TRBD1. The length of the CDR3 is 14 residues. CDR1 is MNHNS, CDR2 SASEGT, per germline. The V segment lost 4 bases and the J segment 4 bases; nucleotides outside the gene matches: 5. This chain's CDR3 is CASSGQGSSYGYTF. The CDR3 DNA reads TGTGCCAGCAGTGGACAGGGGAGTAGCTATGGCTACACCTTC.

The chain recombines TRBV5-4 with TRBJ2-7; 9 positions agree with TRBD2. CDR3 length: 15 residues. Germline V gives CDR1 SGHNT, CDR2 YYREEE (reference sequence). The V and J ends lost 6 bases and 0 bases, in that order; junction bases with no gene match: 7. CDR3 residues: CASTPSGGTSYEQYF. CDR3 nucleotide sequence: TGTGCCAGCACCCCAAGCGGGGGGACCTCCTACGAGCAGTACTTC.

The chain is built from TRBV5-6 and TRBJ1-2, with D perhaps TRBD1 (6 bases). Germline CDR1 SGHDT, CDR2 YYEEEE. The CDR3 is made up of 13 amino acids. Trimming shortened V by 5 bases and J by 8 bases, and 16 bases separated the two germline ends. The CDR3 protein is CASRRDTQSGYTF. As DNA, the CDR3 is TGTGCCAGCAGGAGGGACACTCAATCGGGCTACACCTTC. Filled out from reference TRBV5-6 and TRBJ1-2, the complete variable domain reads DAGVTQSPTHLIKTRGQQVTLRCSPKSGHDTVSWYQQALGQGPQFIFQYYEEEERQRGNFPDRFSGHQFPNYSSELNVNALLLGDSALYLCASRRDTQSGYTFGSGTRLTVV.

The chain joins TRBV4-1 to TRBJ2-2; a weak D match, TRBD2 (5 bases). Trimming shortened V by 5 bases and J by 2 bases, and 15 bases separated the two germline ends. CDR3 size: 16 residues. Germline assignment: CDR1 MGHRA and CDR2 YSYEKL. The CDR3 nucleotides are TGCGCCAGCAGCACCCTGGGAGTTTTAAACACCGGGGAGCTGTTTTTT. Translating it yields CASSTLGVLNTGELFF.

The rearrangement uses TRBV15 and TRBJ1-5; D not certain. The CDR3 is 14 residues long. CDR1 and CDR2 from the germline V gene are LNHNV and YYDKDF (reference sequence). Trimming cost V 0 bases and J 5 bases, with 8 bases left between them. CDR3 sequence: CATSRDLSDQPQHF. The CDR3 nucleotides read TGTGCCACCAGCAGAGATTTGAGCGATCAGCCCCAGCATTTT.

The rearrangement links TRBV9 to TRBJ1-1, with D unresolved. Trimming pared 0 bases from V and 4 bases from J, leaving 10 bases between. Germline CDR1 and CDR2: SGDLS and YYNGEE. The CDR3 length is 14 residues. The CDR3 loop is CASSVGLPGTEAFF. CDR3 DNA sequence: TGTGCCAGCAGCGTAGGTCTCCCGGGCACTGAAGCTTTCTTT.

This CDR3 is CASSSQGVGETQYF. The CDR3 coding sequence is TGTGCCAGCAGCAGTCAGGGGGTCGGGGAGACCCAGTACTTC. The chain joins TRBV14 to TRBJ2-5; 7 positions match TRBD1. Germline values: CDR1 SGHDN, CDR2 FVKESK. With 5 bases clipped from V and 5 bases from J, the junction kept 8 bases outside the gene matches. The CDR3 contains 14 residues.

V gene TRBV6-5 combines with J gene TRBJ2-7; D might be TRBD2 (7 bases). This CDR3 has 13 residues. Trimming cost V 9 bases and J 5 bases, with 17 bases left between them. Looked up from germline, CDR1 is MNHEY and CDR2 is SVGAGI. This CDR3 is CASRGANLNEQYF. The CDR3 bases are TGTGCCAGTCGGGGGGCGAACCTCAACGAGCAGTACTTC.

The gene calls are TRBV4-1 and TRBJ1-1; D is perhaps TRBD1 (6 bases). Trimming pared 4 bases from V and 6 bases from J, leaving 18 bases between. The CDR3 contains 15 residues. Germline values: CDR1 MGHRA, CDR2 YSYEKL. The CDR3 nucleotides are TGCGCCAGCAGCCCGAGGGGGAAGGCGACAGCTGAAGCTTTCTTT. Amino acids: CASSPRGKATAEAFF.

This clone occurred once. DNA of the CDR3: TGTGCCAGCAGCTTAGACGGGGGGTACTACGAGCAGTACTTC. This gives the protein CASSLDGGYYEQYF. The chain links TRBV7-2 to TRBJ2-7; 7 bases align to TRBD2. V lost 1 base, J lost 3 bases, and 3 bases stayed unmatched. The CDR3 totals 14 residues. The germline V gene has CDR1 SGHTA and CDR2 FQGNSA.

The chain uses TRBV30 and TRBJ1-2; 7 positions agree with TRBD1. There are 15 residues in the CDR3. The V gene's germline CDR1 is GTSNPN and CDR2 SVGIG (reference sequence). Unmatched junction bases numbered 11, after V lost 3 bases and J lost 4 bases. The DNA of the CDR3 is TGTGCCTGGAGGGTCACAGGGGTCCTATCCTATGGCTACACCTTC. The encoded protein is CAWRVTGVLSYGYTF.

The V call is TRBV6-5, the J call TRBJ1-6; 7 bases map to TRBD1. CDR3 size: 13 residues. V was clipped by 10 bases and J by 6 bases; unmatched bases: 6. Per germline, CDR1 MNHEY and CDR2 SVGAGI. In DNA form, the CDR3 reads TGTGCCACCGCAGACAGGGCTAATTCACCCCTCCACTTT. It translates to CATADRANSPLHF.

This chain joins TRBV28 and TRBJ2-6; D not resolved. The CDR3 spans 15 residues. The germline V gene encodes CDR1 MDHEN and CDR2 SYDVKM. The V end was cut by 2 bases, the J end by 0 bases, with 5 bases between. The CDR3 DNA follows: TGTGCCAGCAGTTTACGACACTCTGGGGCCAACGTCCTGACTTTC. Its protein is CASSLRHSGANVLTF.

The J gene is TRBJ2-3, the V gene TRBV30, with 8 bases matching TRBD2. Germline V gene sequence: CDR1 GTSNPN, CDR2 SVGIG (reference sequence). Trimming at V came to 4 bases and at J to 4 bases, leaving 4 bases not matched to a gene. CDR3 size: 13 residues. CDR3: CAWNAGGPDTQYF. CDR3 DNA sequence: TGTGCCTGGAACGCGGGGGGTCCAGATACGCAGTATTTT.

This sequence joins TRBV25-1 and TRBJ2-2; perhaps TRBD1 as D (5 bases). V gave up 1 base and J gave up 10 bases, with 16 bases separating them. CDR3 length: 15 amino acids. The germline CDR1 and CDR2 sequences are MGHDK and SYGVNS. The CDR3 is CASSESARDGMELFF. CDR3 sequence (DNA): TGTGCCAGCAGTGAATCCGCCAGGGATGGTATGGAGCTGTTTTTT.

The chain links TRBV2 to TRBJ1-6, with D maybe TRBD1 (6 bases). This CDR3 comprises 13 residues. V gave up 5 bases and J gave up 7 bases, with 9 bases separating them. Per the germline V gene, CDR1 is SNHLY and CDR2 is FYNNEI. CDR3 amino acids: CASSTGYNSPLHF. The CDR3, as DNA: TGTGCCAGCAGTACAGGGTACAATTCACCCCTCCACTTT.

V is TRBV27 and J is TRBJ2-7; tentative D call: TRBD1 (6 bases). Trimming shortened V by 5 bases and J by 3 bases, and 17 bases separated the two germline ends. Germline values: CDR1 MNHEY, CDR2 SMNVEV (reference sequence). The CDR3 spans 15 residues. CDR3 residues: CASSPNGQPNYEQYF. The CDR3 DNA reads as TGTGCCAGCAGTCCCAACGGACAGCCAAACTACGAGCAGTACTTC.